Listed here is a single TCR beta chain. Trimming left V 1 base short and J 0 bases short, with 10 bases between. This CDR3 comprises 16 residues. Germline CDR1 is MNHNY and CDR2 is SVGAGI (reference sequence). The entry originates in a study of CD8 T cells in Susac syndrome. RNA, at about 0.45 to 1 ug, was reverse transcribed with random hexamers. TCRdb recomputed calls from the immunoSEQ multiplex PCR reads with MiXCR, one row per CDR3 protein. The sample holds about 47,000 distinct CDR3 sequences, 80% to 95% seen once. V is TRBV6-6 and J is TRBJ2-1; TRBD1 is a possible D gene (5 bases). The source of this sequence is a human donor in good health. Sequencing was performed on CD8+ T cells from PBMCs. In DNA, the CDR3 is TGTGCCAGCAGTTACTTAAGGGGTTACTCCTACAATGAGCAGTTCTTC. Protein: CASSYLRGYSYNEQFF.